These 20 T cell receptor beta chains came from one sample sequenced in a study of cytomegalovirus exposure and HLA in healthy donors. The PCR had 60 Vbeta and 13 Jbeta primers. Here immunoSEQ multiplex PCR was the method, and the copy in TCRdb shows in-frame clones only, minus some. The sample has tens of thousands of clones, 55% to 70% seen once. The sample taken for sequencing was PBMCs. All receptors come from a woman between 45 and 65 years old in good health and CMV-seropositive.

V gene TRBV28 combines with J gene TRBJ1-1, with 12 positions matching TRBD1. CDR3 size: 16 residues. Trimming removed 6 bases from V and 5 bases from J; junction bases left unmatched: 10. CDR1 is MDHEN, CDR2 SYDVKM, per germline. CDR3: CASRAGTGGLRTEAFF. The CDR3 DNA reads TGTGCCAGCAGAGCCGGGACAGGGGGCTTGAGGACTGAAGCTTTCTTT.

The chain employs TRBV2 and TRBJ1-1; 8 nucleotides align to TRBD1. In germline, CDR1 is SNHLY, CDR2 FYNNEI. The V and J ends lost 9 bases and 7 bases, in that order; junction bases with no gene match: 10. The CDR3 contains 13 residues. The CDR3 protein is CASHGQGWGEAFF. CDR3 DNA sequence: TGTGCCAGTCACGGACAGGGCTGGGGTGAAGCTTTCTTT.

The CDR3 sequence is CASSLGGPNNEQFF. Here the CDR3 DNA reads TGTGCCAGCAGCTTAGGGGGCCCAAACAATGAGCAGTTCTTC. The chain employs TRBV7-2 and TRBJ2-1; D is possibly TRBD1 (5 bases). CDR3 length: 14 amino acids. V was cut by 1 base and J by 5 bases, with 9 bases left in between. CDR1 is SGHTA and CDR2 is FQGNSA in the germline V gene.

The chain uses TRBV6-5 and TRBJ1-2; 10 positions match TRBD1. V lost 0 bases to trimming and J lost 3 bases; unmatched junction nucleotides: 4. CDR3 size: 16 residues. Germline CDR1 reads MNHEY; CDR2 reads SVGAGI. The CDR3 nucleotides read TGTGCCAGCAGTTACTCGGGGACAGGGGAATACTATGGCTACACCTTC. The encoded protein is CASSYSGTGEYYGYTF.

The chain employs TRBV2 and TRBJ1-5; tentative D call: TRBD1 (5 bases). Germline assignment: CDR1 SNHLY and CDR2 FYNNEI. This CDR3 spans 17 amino acids. V dropped 6 bases and J dropped 0 bases, with 18 bases sitting between them. The CDR3 is CASSKRGESYSNQPQHF. For the CDR3, the DNA is TGTGCCAGCAGCAAAAGGGGTGAATCTTATAGCAATCAGCCCCAGCATTTT.

J is TRBJ1-2 and V is TRBV19, with TRBD1 as a possible D gene (6 bases). Germline V CDR1 and CDR2: LNHDA, SQIVND (reference sequence). CDR3 length equals 15 residues. V lost 1 base and J 3 bases, leaving 12 bases between the germline ends. CDR3 nucleotides: TGTGCCAGTAGTATAGCGGCAGGGGTCGACTATGGCTACACCTTC. Protein: CASSIAAGVDYGYTF.

This clone was seen just once. V gene TRBV30 combines with J gene TRBJ2-1; TRBD2 matches 12 bases. CDR1 GTSNPN and CDR2 SVGIG come from the germline V gene (reference sequence). This CDR3 has 15 amino acids. V was clipped by 3 bases and J by 6 bases; unmatched bases: 6. The CDR3 region has the DNA TGTGCCTGGAGCCCCCTAGCGGGGGGGATCAATGAGCAGTTCTTC. It translates to CAWSPLAGGINEQFF.

The rearrangement joins TRBV7-8 to TRBJ2-5, with D perhaps matching TRBD1 (6 bases). Deletions cut 2 bases from V and 2 bases from J, with 18 bases between. The CDR3 totals 17 residues. Germline V gives CDR1 SGHVS, CDR2 FQNEAQ. Here the CDR3 reads CASSLILGTTSQETQYF. CDR3 coding DNA: TGTGCCAGCAGCTTAATCCTTGGGACAACCTCGCAAGAGACCCAGTACTTC. The whole variable domain, filled in from reference TRBV7-8 and TRBJ2-5, reads GAGVSQSPRYKVAKRGQDVALRCDPISGHVSLFWYQQALGQGPEFLTYFQNEAQLDKSGLPSDRFFAERPEGSVSTLKIQRTQQEDSAVYLCASSLILGTTSQETQYFGPGTRLLVL.

This clone was seen just once. The J gene is TRBJ1-5, the V gene TRBV10-3; 7 bases map to TRBD1. V shed 2 bases, J shed 0 bases, and the junction held 1 base outside the gene matches. CDR1 ENHRY and CDR2 SYGVKD come from the germline V gene. The CDR3 sequence is 15 residues long. This chain's CDR3 is CAISERGPSNQPQHF. Here the CDR3 DNA reads TGTGCCATCAGTGAGAGGGGGCCTAGCAATCAGCCCCAGCATTTT.

The chain employs TRBV14 and TRBJ2-3; D is possibly TRBD1 (6 bases). Germline assignment: CDR1 SGHDN and CDR2 FVKESK. The CDR3 is made up of 17 amino acids. The ends were cut back, 4 bases at V and 4 bases at J, with 21 bases in the middle. The CDR3 region has the DNA TGTGCCAGCAGCCGACACCAAGGGGGACCGATTTCAGATACGCAGTATTTT. Its protein is CASSRHQGGPISDTQYF.

The chain is built from TRBV6-4 and TRBJ2-1; a weak D match, TRBD2 (5 bases). V lost 2 bases, J lost 0 bases, and 17 bases lay in between. Germline CDR1 MRHNA, CDR2 SNTAGT. CDR3 length: 18 amino acids. CDR3 amino acids: CASSDEYMVGSSYNEQFF. The CDR3 bases are TGTGCCAGCAGTGACGAGTATATGGTGGGGAGCTCCTACAATGAGCAGTTCTTC.

This chain connects TRBV7-2 to TRBJ1-1; tentatively, D is TRBD1 (5 bases). CDR3 length: 15 residues. Germline loops: CDR1 SGHTA, CDR2 FQGNSA. V lost 2 bases and J 4 bases, leaving 14 bases between the germline ends. The CDR3 reads CASSLLGALSTEAFF. The CDR3 DNA reads TGTGCCAGCAGCTTACTTGGGGCCTTGAGCACTGAAGCTTTCTTT.

The chain is built from TRBV29-1 and TRBJ2-1; 7 bases map to TRBD1. CDR1 SQVTM and CDR2 ANQGSEA come from the germline V gene. CDR3 length equals 12 residues. Losses at the gene ends were 6 bases for V and 8 bases for J; bases not matched to a gene: 7. CDR3 nucleotide sequence: TGCAGCGTCGCACGGGACAGTTATGAGCAGTTCTTC. It yields the protein CSVARDSYEQFF.

This clone was found a few times. This chain uses TRBV28 with TRBJ2-7, with D perhaps matching TRBD1 (5 bases). CDR1 is MDHEN and CDR2 is SYDVKM in the germline V gene. The ends were cut back, 1 base at V and 5 bases at J, with 12 bases in the middle. This CDR3 has 14 residues. CDR3 loop: CASSLLLGRHEQYF. CDR3 in DNA: TGTGCCAGCAGTTTATTGCTGGGGCGCCACGAGCAGTACTTC. Filled out from reference TRBV28 and TRBJ2-7, the complete variable domain reads DVKVTQSSRYLVKRTGEKVFLECVQDMDHENMFWYRQDPGLGLRLIYFSYDVKMKEKGDIPEGYSVSREKKERFSLILESASTNQTSMYLCASSLLLGRHEQYFGPGTRLTVT.

A remark on this clone: A read error may account for a junction end that differs from germline. This rearrangement joins TRBV7-9 to TRBJ1-2; no clear D gene. Germline V lookup: CDR1 SEHNR, CDR2 FQNEAQ (reference sequence). This CDR3 has 15 residues. CDR3 in amino acids: CSSRSSQDSPYGYTF. CDR3 sequence (DNA): TGTTCCAGCAGGAGCTCCCAGGACTCCCCCTATGGCTACACCTTC.

This clone has only one observation. V and J are TRBV5-1 and TRBJ1-5; TRBD1 might be the D (5 bases). This CDR3 comprises 17 residues. The V gene lost 0 bases and the J gene lost 0 bases, with 13 bases spanning the gap. The germline CDR1 and CDR2 sequences are SGHRS and YFSETQ. CDR3 nucleotide sequence: TGCGCCAGCAGCTTGGAACCCGGACACGTTAGCAATCAGCCCCAGCATTTT. It translates to CASSLEPGHVSNQPQHF. Complete variable domain (other parts from reference TRBV5-1 and TRBJ1-5): KAGVTQTPRYLIKTRGQQVTLSCSPISGHRSVSWYQQTPGQGLQFLFEYFSETQRNKGNFPGRFSGRQFSNSRSEMNVSTLELGDSALYLCASSLEPGHVSNQPQHFGDGTRLSIL.

CDR3 sequence (DNA): TGTGCCAGCAGAACAGGGGGTCGTGTTGGAAACACCATATATTTT. Translation gives CASRTGGRVGNTIYF. V usage is TRBV28 and J usage is TRBJ1-3; 8 bases line up with TRBD1. The length of the CDR3 is 15 residues. Germline V gene sequence: CDR1 MDHEN, CDR2 SYDVKM. V shed 6 bases, J shed 3 bases, and the junction held 7 bases outside the gene matches.

The V and J genes are TRBV18 and TRBJ2-5, with D possibly matching TRBD2 (6 bases). Trimming shortened V by 5 bases and J by 5 bases, and 15 bases separated the two germline ends. The CDR3 contains 14 residues. The germline V gene encodes CDR1 KGHSH and CDR2 LQKENI. The CDR3 loop reads CASSTRLGWETQYF. DNA of the CDR3: TGTGCCAGCTCAACAAGACTAGGTTGGGAGACCCAGTACTTC.

This clone was observed at least ten times. V is TRBV5-8 and J is TRBJ1-5, with D possibly being TRBD1 (6 bases). Trimming removed 0 bases at V and 4 bases at J, with 8 bases between. The CDR3 sequence is 14 residues long. CDR1 and CDR2 from the germline V gene are SGHTS and YDEGEE. CDR3 in amino acids: CASSLGTVNQPQHF. CDR3 bases: TGTGCCAGCAGCTTGGGGACAGTTAATCAGCCCCAGCATTTT.

The chain combines TRBV7-3 with TRBJ2-3, with D unclear. The CDR3 is made up of 14 amino acids. Germline values: CDR1 SGHTA, CDR2 FQGTGA. V lost 1 base to trimming and J lost 4 bases, with 9 bases between them. The CDR3, as DNA: TGTGCCAGCAGCTTAAGGGTAGCTCCAGATACGCAGTATTTT. Translated: CASSLRVAPDTQYF.